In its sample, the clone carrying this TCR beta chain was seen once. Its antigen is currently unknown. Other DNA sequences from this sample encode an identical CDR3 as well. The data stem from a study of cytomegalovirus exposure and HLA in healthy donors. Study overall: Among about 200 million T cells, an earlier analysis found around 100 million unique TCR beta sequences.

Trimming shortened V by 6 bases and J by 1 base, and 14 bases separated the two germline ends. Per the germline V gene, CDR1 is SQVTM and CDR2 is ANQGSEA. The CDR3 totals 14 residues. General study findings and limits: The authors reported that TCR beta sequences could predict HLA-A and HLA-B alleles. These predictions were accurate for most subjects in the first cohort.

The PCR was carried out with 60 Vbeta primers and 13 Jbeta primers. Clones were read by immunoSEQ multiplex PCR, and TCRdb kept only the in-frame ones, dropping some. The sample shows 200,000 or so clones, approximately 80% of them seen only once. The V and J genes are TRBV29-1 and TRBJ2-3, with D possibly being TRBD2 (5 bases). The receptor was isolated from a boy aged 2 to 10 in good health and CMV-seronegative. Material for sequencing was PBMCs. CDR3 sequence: CSVDGGLRTDTQYF. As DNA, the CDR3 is TGCAGCGTCGATGGAGGACTGCGCACAGATACGCAGTATTTT.